The entry that follows covers one T cell receptor (beta chain) sequence. The antigen remains undetermined. The method was immunoSEQ multiplex PCR; TCRdb's version includes in-frame clones alone and lacks a portion of them. The table lists 100,000 or so clones, roughly 94% of them singletons, with approximately 1% in the top ten. The data were obtained in a study of cytomegalovirus exposure and HLA in healthy donors. This CDR3 comprises 13 residues. Germline assignment: CDR1 SGHRS and CDR2 YFSETQ. The V and J ends lost 2 bases and 5 bases respectively, with 7 bases between them. Study-level results: In vitro confirmation showed a few CMV-associated chains to be CMV antigen specific.

The source material was PBMCs. The clonotype comes from a woman under 30 in good health and CMV-seronegative. This rearrangement joins TRBV5-1 to TRBJ2-2; weak D call: TRBD1 (5 bases). CDR3 residues: CASSLQETGELFF. DNA of the CDR3: TGCGCCAGCAGCTTACAGGAGACCGGGGAGCTGTTTTTT.